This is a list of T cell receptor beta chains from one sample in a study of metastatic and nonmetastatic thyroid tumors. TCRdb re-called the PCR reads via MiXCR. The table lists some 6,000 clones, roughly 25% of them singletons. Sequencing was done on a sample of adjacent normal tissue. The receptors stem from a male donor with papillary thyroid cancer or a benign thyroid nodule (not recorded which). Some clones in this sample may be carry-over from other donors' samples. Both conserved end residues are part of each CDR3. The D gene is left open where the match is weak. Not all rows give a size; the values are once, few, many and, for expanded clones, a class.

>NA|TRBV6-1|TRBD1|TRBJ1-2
TGTGCCAGCAGTGAAGCCGGGACAGGCTATGGCTACACCTTC
CASSEAGTGYGYTF
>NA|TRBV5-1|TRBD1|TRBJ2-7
TGCGCCAGCAGCCTCACAGGGGCCTACTACGAGCAGTACTTC
CASSLTGAYYEQYF
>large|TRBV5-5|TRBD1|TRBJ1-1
TGTGCCAGCAGCTTGAGACAGGGGGATATGTGGACTGAAGCTTTCTTT
CASSLRQGDMWTEAFF
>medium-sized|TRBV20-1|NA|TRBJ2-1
TGCAGTGCTAGAGATATCCAGGTAGGCCCTAACAATGAGCAGTTCTTC
CSARDIQVGPNNEQFF
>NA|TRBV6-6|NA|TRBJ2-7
TGTGCCAGCAGTTACTCGAAGATACCTCACGAGCAGTACTTC
CASSYSKIPHEQYF
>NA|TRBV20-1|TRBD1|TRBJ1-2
TGCAGTGCTAGAGATTTTACAGGGGCGGACTATGGCTACACCTTC
CSARDFTGADYGYTF
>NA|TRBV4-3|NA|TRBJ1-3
TGCGCCAGCGCCACCGGGGTGGGGAACACCATATATTTT
CASATGVGNTIYF
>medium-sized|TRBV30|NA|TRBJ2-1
TGTGCCTGGAGTGAATTCTCAGGGCTGGTTGAGCAGTTCTTC
CAWSEFSGLVEQFF
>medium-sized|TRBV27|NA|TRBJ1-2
TGTGCCAGCAGTTCCGGGGGGGACTATGGCTACACCTTC
CASSSGGDYGYTF
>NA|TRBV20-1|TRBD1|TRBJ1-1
TGCAGTGCTAGGAAACAGGGGGCGAGTTCCGAAGCTTTCTTT
CSARKQGASSEAFF
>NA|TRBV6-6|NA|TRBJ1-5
TGTGCCAGCAGTTATAGACAGGCACTCGATCAGCCCCAGCATTTT
CASSYRQALDQPQHF
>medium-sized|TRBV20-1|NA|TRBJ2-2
TGCAGTGCTTCGCATCGGGCTAACACCGGGGAGCTGTTTTTT
CSASHRANTGELFF
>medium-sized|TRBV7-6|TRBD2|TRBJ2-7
TGTGCCAGCAGCCCAACAGCGGGGAAGGCCCACGAGCAGTACTTC
CASSPTAGKAHEQYF
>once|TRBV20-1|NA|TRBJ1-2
TGCAGTGCTAGTGGGGGCGGGAACTATGGCTACACCTTC
CSASGGGNYGYTF
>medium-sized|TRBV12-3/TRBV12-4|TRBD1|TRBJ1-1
TGTGCCAGCAGTTTTATTGACAGGGGCACTGAAGCTTTCTTT
CASSFIDRGTEAFF
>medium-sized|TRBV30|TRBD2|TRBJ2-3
TGTGCCTGGACCGGGACTAGTCGGGATACGCAGTATTTT
CAWTGTSRDTQYF
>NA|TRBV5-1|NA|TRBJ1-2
TGCGCCAGCAGCTCCCTAGAGGCGGGGGTGAATGGCTACACCTTC
CASSSLEAGVNGYTF
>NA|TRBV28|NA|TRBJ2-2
TGTGCCAGCAGACCTACTCGCCCCGGTGAGCTGTTTTTC
CASRPTRPGELFF
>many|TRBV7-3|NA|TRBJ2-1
TGTGCCAGCAGTCAAGGACCCGGGAGTCCCCCCAACAATGAGCAGTTCTTC
CASSQGPGSPPNNEQFF
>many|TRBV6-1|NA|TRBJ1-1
TGTGCCAGCAGTTTGTCAGGGGCGAGCACTGAAGCTTTCTTT
CASSLSGASTEAFF
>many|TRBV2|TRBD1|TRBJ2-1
TGTGCCAGCAGAGACTTGGACAGGCCAGGCTCTAATGAGCAGTTCTTC
CASRDLDRPGSNEQFF
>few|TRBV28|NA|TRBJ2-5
TGTGCCAGCAGTTTGGCTAGACAAGAGACCCAGTACTTC
CASSLARQETQYF
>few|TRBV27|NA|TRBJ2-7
TGTGCCAGCAGACCCCGTTCCGCCAGCTCCTACGAGCAGTACTTC
CASRPRSASSYEQYF
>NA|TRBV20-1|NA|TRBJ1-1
TGCAGTGCTAGTGTCAGGGCCCCCCACACTGAAGCTTTCTTT
CSASVRAPHTEAFF
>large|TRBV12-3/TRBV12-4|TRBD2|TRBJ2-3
TGTGCCAGCAGACTAGCGGGGACAGATACGCAGTATTTT
CASRLAGTDTQYF
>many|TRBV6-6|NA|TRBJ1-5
TGTGCCAGCAGTCTACAGTGGGGGGCGCCAAATCAGCCCCAGCATTTT
CASSLQWGAPNQPQHF
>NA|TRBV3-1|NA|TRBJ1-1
TGTGCCAGCAGCGCGTACAGGGACACTGAAGCTTTCTTT
CASSAYRDTEAFF
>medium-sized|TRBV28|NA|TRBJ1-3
TGTGCCAGCAGTCTGAGACAGGACCACTCTGGAAACACCATATATTTT
CASSLRQDHSGNTIYF
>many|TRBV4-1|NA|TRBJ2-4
TGCGCCAGCAGCCAAGCAGGGAATCTAGCCAAAAACATTCAGTACTTC
CASSQAGNLAKNIQYF
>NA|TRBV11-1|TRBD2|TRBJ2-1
TGTGCCAGCAGCTTAGCGCTAAGAGCGTGGACTAGCGGGAGAGGGAGAAACAATGAGCAGTTCTTC
CASSLALRAWTSGRGRNNEQFF
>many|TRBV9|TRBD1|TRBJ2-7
TGTGCCAGCAGCGTAGGACAGGGTGGGATCCACGAGCAGTACTTC
CASSVGQGGIHEQYF
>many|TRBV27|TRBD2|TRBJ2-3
TGTGCCAGCAGCAGGGGACTAGCTAGCACAGATACGCAGTATTTT
CASSRGLASTDTQYF
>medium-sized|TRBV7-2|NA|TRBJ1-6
TGTGCCAGCAGCCCACGGGGGAGGGATTCACCCCTCCACTTT
CASSPRGRDSPLHF
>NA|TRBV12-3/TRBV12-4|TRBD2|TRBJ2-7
TGTGCCAGCAGGGCTGGGACTAGCGGGCGATCTTACTACGAGCAGTACTTC
CASRAGTSGRSYYEQYF